These 13 T cell receptor beta chains share one sample of origin, sequenced in a study of blood T cell repertoires in COVID-19. Assay: immunoSEQ multiplex PCR; the TCRdb copy retains only in-frame clones and omits some. This table has hundreds of thousands of clones, about nine tenths appearing once. The sequenced material came from peripheral blood. The receptor source for this set is a woman aged 25 to 39 with active or convalescent COVID-19.

The V gene is TRBV19, the J gene TRBJ1-3; D may be TRBD1 (6 bases). Germline V lookup: CDR1 LNHDA, CDR2 SQIVND (reference sequence). V lost 3 bases to trimming and J lost 0 bases, with 12 bases between them. The CDR3 loop spans 16 amino acids. The CDR3 DNA sequence: TGTGCCAGTAGTATCAGGGGCGGAAACTCTGGAAACACCATATATTTT. This encodes CASSIRGGNSGNTIYF.

The chain joins TRBV5-1 to TRBJ1-2; tentatively, D is TRBD1 (6 bases). The germline V gene encodes CDR1 SGHRS and CDR2 YFSETQ. CDR3 size: 17 residues. The V end was cut by 1 base, the J end by 6 bases, with 22 bases between. CDR3 bases: TGCGCCAGCAGCTTGAACGGGGGGCCTGACCTGGGTAATGGCTACACCTTC. This sequence encodes CASSLNGGPDLGNGYTF.

The V call is TRBV6-4, the J call TRBJ1-5, with a weak D call TRBD1 (6 bases). The V and J ends lost 5 bases and 6 bases respectively, with 17 bases between them. CDR3 length equals 15 residues. Germline V gene lookup returns CDR1 MRHNA and CDR2 SNTAGT. This chain's CDR3 is CASSQQQGLGQPQHF. Written as DNA, the CDR3 is TGTGCCAGCAGTCAGCAACAGGGTCTGGGTCAGCCCCAGCATTTT.

The rearrangement joins TRBV6-5 to TRBJ2-5, with TRBD2 matching 9 bases. The V gene end was trimmed by 8 bases and the J gene end by 4 bases; junction bases not matched to a gene: 11. This CDR3 comprises 15 residues. Germline loops: CDR1 MNHEY, CDR2 SVGAGI. CDR3 loop: CASAPGRGGSETQYF. For the CDR3, the DNA is TGTGCCAGCGCGCCAGGGCGGGGGGGCTCAGAGACCCAGTACTTC.

V is TRBV4-2 and J is TRBJ1-4; TRBD1 aligns across 10 bases. The V gene end was trimmed by 1 base and the J gene end by 5 bases; junction bases not matched to a gene: 4. The CDR3 has 16 amino acids. CDR1 is LGHNA and CDR2 is YNFKEQ in the germline V gene. CDR3 DNA: TGTGCCAGCAGCCAAGGCCTGGGACAGGGGAATGAAAAACTGTTTTTT. Translated: CASSQGLGQGNEKLFF.

The J gene is TRBJ1-2, the V gene TRBV7-9, with D perhaps TRBD1 (5 bases). Trimming stripped 2 bases from V and 2 bases from J, with 24 bases between. CDR3 length: 19 residues. Germline V gives CDR1 SEHNR, CDR2 FQNEAQ (reference sequence). CDR3 in amino acids: CASSLIALGVDRQNYGYTF. Here the CDR3 DNA reads TGTGCCAGCAGCTTAATTGCCCTCGGCGTAGACAGACAAAACTATGGCTACACCTTC.

V is TRBV7-2 and J is TRBJ1-5; D remains ambiguous. V was cut by 3 bases and J by 7 bases, with 13 bases left in between. Germline V lookup: CDR1 SGHTA, CDR2 FQGNSA. The CDR3 has 14 amino acids. CDR3 sequence (DNA): TGTGCCAGCAGCTTTATCGGAGGGTTCCAGCCCCAGCATTTT. This codes for CASSFIGGFQPQHF.

The CDR3 DNA is TGTGCCAGCAGTCGGGACAGGGGGTCTCATGAGCAGTTCTTC. Translation gives CASSRDRGSHEQFF. The V call is TRBV7-8, the J call TRBJ2-1, with 11 nucleotides matching TRBD1. J gave up 8 bases and V 6 bases, and 6 bases lay outside the gene matches. Germline-derived CDR1 and CDR2 are SGHVS and FQNEAQ. The CDR3 runs to 14 residues.

The chain employs TRBV19 and TRBJ2-1; D perhaps matches TRBD2 (6 bases). This CDR3 has 15 amino acids. V lost 7 bases, J lost 11 bases, and 24 bases lay in between. The germline V gene has CDR1 LNHDA and CDR2 SQIVND (reference sequence). DNA for the CDR3: TGTGCCAGTATTGTCAGGCGGACTAAGTCCCCAAAGCAGTTCTTC. Its translation is CASIVRRTKSPKQFF.

V gene TRBV6-2 or TRBV6-3 combines with J gene TRBJ2-1; 15 positions match TRBD2. The junction had 13 bases not matched to a gene; V was cut back by 6 bases and J by 10 bases. This CDR3 has 17 residues. Germline CDR1 reads MNHEY; CDR2 reads SVGEGT. CDR3 amino acids: CASSKTITGLAGGEQFF. The CDR3 coding sequence is TGTGCCAGCAGCAAGACAATAACGGGACTAGCGGGAGGCGAGCAGTTCTTC.

This chain joins TRBV9 and TRBJ1-1, with 8 bases identical to TRBD1. CDR3 size: 15 residues. The V segment lost 5 bases and the J segment 6 bases; nucleotides outside the gene matches: 12. CDR1 and CDR2 from the germline V gene are SGDLS and YYNGEE. As DNA, the CDR3 is TGTGCCAGCAGACCACTGGCAGGGGGCCACGCTGAAGCTTTCTTT. It codes for CASRPLAGGHAEAFF.

The V gene is TRBV7-9, the J gene TRBJ2-7; a weak D match, TRBD2 (5 bases). Trimming pared 0 bases from V and 3 bases from J, leaving 9 bases between. CDR1 is SEHNR and CDR2 is FQNEAQ in the germline V gene (reference sequence). The CDR3 has 14 amino acids. CDR3 coding DNA: TGTGCCAGCAGCTTAGCTGGACTCCGCTACGAGCAGTACTTC. This translates into CASSLAGLRYEQYF.

This chain uses TRBV18 with TRBJ1-4, with D unresolved. V was trimmed by 3 bases and J by 12 bases, leaving 17 bases between them. CDR3 length equals 14 residues. Germline V lookup: CDR1 KGHSH, CDR2 LQKENI. CDR3 region: CASSPKAAQSELFF. As DNA, the CDR3 is TGTGCCAGCTCACCTAAGGCGGCCCAGAGTGAACTGTTTTTT.